The 11 T cell receptor beta chains given below trace back to one sample, sequenced in a study of T cells in Graves' hyperthyroidism and ophthalmopathy. Amplification of TCR beta CDR3 regions used RNA as the template. The TCR CDR3 was amplified in a first-round RT-PCR using the HTBI primer set. TCRdb reanalysed the multiplex PCR reads using MiXCR and keeps one entry per CDR3 protein. Of hundreds of thousands of distinct CDR3 sequences listed, around 20% are singletons. Sequencing was done on a sample of blood. The receptors here all came from a woman aged 45-65 years with Graves' hyperthyroidism that later progressed to Graves' ophthalmopathy.

To note about this clonotype: This could be a read error, since a much larger clone is one nucleotide away. The CDR3 nucleotides are TGTGCCAGCAGCGGGACATCCGGGGAGCTGTTTTTT. Amino acids: CASSGTSGELFF. The rearrangement links TRBV7-9 to TRBJ2-2; weak D call: TRBD1 (6 bases). The CDR3 is made up of 12 amino acids. Per germline, CDR1 SEHNR and CDR2 FQNEAQ (reference sequence). V shed 5 bases and J shed 6 bases, with 7 bases lying between them.

This clonotype was seen a handful of times. Given a much more abundant clone one base away, this may be a read error. The gene calls are TRBV7-2 and TRBJ1-2; no firm D call. The V end lost 1 base, the J end lost 2 bases, and 11 bases lay between the germline ends. Germline assignment: CDR1 SGHTA and CDR2 FQGNSA. The CDR3 has 15 residues. CDR3 loop: CASSLDPERNYGYTF. The CDR3 DNA reads as TGTGCCAGCAGCTTAGACCCGGAGCGAAACTATGGCTACACCTTC.

This chain connects TRBV6-1 to TRBJ1-1; D gene uncertain. V dropped 7 bases and J dropped 0 bases, with 0 bases sitting between them. This CDR3 spans 10 amino acids. Germline V gene sequence: CDR1 MNHNS, CDR2 SASEGT. The CDR3 reads CASMNTEAFF. In DNA form, the CDR3 reads TGTGCCAGCATGAACACTGAAGCTTTCTTT.

This clonotype has a count of ten or more. The chain employs TRBV30 and TRBJ2-7, with D perhaps given as TRBD1 or TRBD2 (5 bases each). This CDR3 has 12 amino acids. The germline V and J ends were trimmed by 0 bases and 6 bases, with 9 bases remaining between them. In germline, CDR1 is GTSNPN, CDR2 SVGIG (reference sequence). The CDR3 here is CAWSVYGTEQYF. As DNA, the CDR3 is TGTGCCTGGAGTGTATACGGGACCGAGCAGTACTTC.

This clonotype was picked up a small number of times. This CDR3 is CATSAMFGGADTQYF. The CDR3 DNA follows: TGTGCCACCAGTGCCATGTTCGGGGGGGCAGATACGCAGTATTTT. V gene TRBV24-1 combines with J gene TRBJ2-3; 8 bases are shared with TRBD2. The CDR3 contains 15 residues. Unmatched junction bases numbered 7, after V lost 5 bases and J lost 4 bases. The germline V gene has CDR1 KGHDR and CDR2 SFDVKD.

This chain uses TRBV20-1 with TRBJ2-4; D tentatively fits TRBD1 or TRBD2 (6 bases each). This CDR3 has 15 residues. V was cut by 3 bases and J by 7 bases, with 19 bases left in between. Germline assignment: CDR1 DFQATT and CDR2 SNEGSKA (reference sequence). The CDR3 DNA sequence: TGCAGTGCTAGGCGGGACACGACCGACTGGAACATTCAGTACTTC. Its translation: CSARRDTTDWNIQYF.

This clonotype has only a few counts. V gene TRBV5-1 combines with J gene TRBJ1-1, with a possible D match to TRBD1 (5 bases). V lost 5 bases and J 3 bases, leaving 8 bases between the germline ends. Germline V gives CDR1 SGHRS, CDR2 YFSETQ. This CDR3 contains 12 residues. The CDR3 is CASRDTHTEAFF. CDR3 DNA: TGCGCCAGCAGGGACACTCACACTGAAGCTTTCTTT.

This clonotype was recorded a few times. For the CDR3, the DNA is TGCAGTGCTGGGATGGGGGCGAGCGAAAAACTGTTTTTT. It translates to CSAGMGASEKLFF. V usage is TRBV20-1 and J usage is TRBJ1-4; D might be TRBD1 (6 bases). The CDR3 length is 13 residues. Germline values: CDR1 DFQATT, CDR2 SNEGSKA (reference sequence). Trimming left V 5 bases short and J 8 bases short, with 15 bases between.

This clonotype has a handful of counts. V usage is TRBV6-2 or TRBV6-3 and J usage is TRBJ1-5; possible D gene TRBD1, 6 bases. Trimming shortened V by 2 bases and J by 4 bases, and 9 bases separated the two germline ends. The CDR3 sequence is 14 residues long. The germline CDR1 and CDR2 sequences are MNHEY and SVGEGT. This CDR3 reads CASSYETGNQPQHF. In DNA form, the CDR3 reads TGTGCCAGCAGTTACGAAACAGGGAATCAGCCCCAGCATTTT.

A few counts support this clonotype. This rearrangement joins TRBV20-1 to TRBJ2-7; TRBD2 aligns across 9 bases. CDR1 and CDR2 from the germline V gene are DFQATT and SNEGSKA (reference sequence). The CDR3 totals 13 residues. Trimming took 5 bases from V and 5 from J; bases not matched to a gene: 7. The CDR3 region has the DNA TGCAGTGCTTCGGGACTAGCTTCCGACGAGCAGTACTTC. Its translation is CSASGLASDEQYF.

This clonotype was counted many times. The chain combines TRBV15 with TRBJ2-3; 10 nucleotides align to TRBD1. The germline gives CDR1 LNHNV, CDR2 YYDKDF (reference sequence). The CDR3 extends over 15 amino acids. V gave up 1 base and J gave up 4 bases; unmatched junction bases: 2. CDR3 region: CATSRGDRGPDTQYF. CDR3 nucleotides: TGTGCCACCAGCAGAGGGGACAGGGGACCAGATACGCAGTATTTT.